Sequencing of this TCR beta chain was carried out in a study of blood T cell repertoires in COVID-19. The assay was immunoSEQ multiplex PCR, and TCRdb's table has in-frame clones only and misses some. The sample consists of around 150,000 clones, around three quarters of them appearing once. The CDR3 has 17 amino acids. J gave up 4 bases and V 5 bases, and 6 bases lay outside the gene matches. Germline V lookup: CDR1 SEHNR, CDR2 FQNEAQ (reference sequence). This clonotype originated in a man aged 50-60 years with active or convalescent COVID-19. The sample was peripheral blood. V usage is TRBV7-9 and J usage is TRBJ2-6, with 12 bases aligning to TRBD1. The CDR3 region is CASSRGQGAEGANVLTF. In DNA, the CDR3 is TGTGCCAGCAGCCGGGGACAGGGGGCGGAAGGGGCCAACGTCCTGACTTTC.